This T cell receptor (beta chain) was retrieved from a study of molecular identifiers for immune sequencing clone quantification. Looking at the study overall: Replicates involved a five-way split of RNA from about 20,000 or 100,000 naive CD8 cells, with sequencing of four. Study-level findings and limits: The study reportedly detected spiked Jurkat TCR RNA from one cell among about 970,000 naive cells.

Libraries from naive CD8 cells were generated from approximately 22,000 to 940,000 sorted cells (with 10%, 30% or 50% RNA). Sorting defined naive CD8 T cells as CD8+CD4-CCR7+CD45RA+. This clonotype was seen more than once but under ten times. Its specificity is not known. TCRdb passed the PCR reads through MiXCR, listing each CDR3 protein once. The table has 400,000 to 600,000 distinct CDR3 sequences, roughly 25% seen once. The sequence was collected from a human donor in good health. Some libraries in this study had Jurkat cell RNA spiked in. The sequenced material came from naive CD8+ T cells from blood, with Jurkat cell RNA spiked in. Subset noted: FACS-sorted CD8+CD4-CCR7+CD45RA+ naive T cells.

In DNA, the CDR3 is TGTGCCACCAGGGCCGGGACTAGCGGCGCCCTCCCTAACACCGGGGAGCTGTTTTTT. This encodes CATRAGTSGALPNTGELFF. The chain links TRBV24-1 to TRBJ2-2, with TRBD2 matching 11 bases. Germline V CDR1 and CDR2: KGHDR, SFDVKD. V lost 7 bases to trimming and J lost 2 bases; unmatched junction nucleotides: 14. This CDR3 comprises 19 residues.